Following are 9 T cell receptor beta chains from one sample sequenced in a study of shared clonotypes between healthy human individuals. Measured with immunoSEQ multiplex PCR; TCRdb has only the in-frame clones, and not every one. The sample lists roughly 1.5 million clones, 95% to 99% seen once, with approximately 0.45% in the top ten. The sequencing sample was made of naive CD4+ T cells sorted from blood. Subset indicated: CD45RA+ positively selected. The origin of the receptors is a man between 25 and 39 years old in good health.

The J gene is TRBJ1-2, the V gene TRBV29-1; tentatively, D is TRBD1 (5 bases). The CDR3 runs 13 residues. Germline V gene lookup returns CDR1 SQVTM and CDR2 ANQGSEA. Deletions cut 4 bases from V and 3 bases from J, with 12 bases between. CDR3 DNA sequence: TGCAGCGTTGTAGGCAGGGCGGACTATGGCTACACCTTC. It specifies CSVVGRADYGYTF.

Concerning this clone itself: Additional DNA sequences in this sample encode the identical CDR3. The chain has TRBV9 and TRBJ2-3, with D unclear. Trimming shortened V by 0 bases and J by 2 bases, and 7 bases separated the two germline ends. Germline V gene sequence: CDR1 SGDLS, CDR2 YYNGEE. The CDR3 length is 14 residues. CDR3 nucleotide sequence: TGTGCCAGCAGCGTAGACAGAGCCACAGATACGCAGTATTTT. This encodes CASSVDRATDTQYF.

Note on this clone: Within the sample, other DNA sequences also encode this same CDR3. The chain carries TRBV5-1 and TRBJ2-3; D perhaps matches TRBD1 (6 bases). Germline CDR1 is SGHRS and CDR2 is YFSETQ. The CDR3 consists of 15 residues. Trimming pared 0 bases from V and 0 bases from J, leaving 8 bases between. This CDR3 reads CASSLDGTSTDTQYF. The CDR3 region has the DNA TGCGCCAGCAGCTTGGACGGGACAAGCACAGATACGCAGTATTTT.

This rearrangement joins TRBV27 to TRBJ2-1, with D perhaps matching TRBD1 (6 bases). V gave up 3 bases and J gave up 6 bases, with 18 bases separating them. CDR1 MNHEY and CDR2 SMNVEV come from the germline V gene (reference sequence). The CDR3 sequence is 16 residues long. The chain's CDR3 is CASSLIAAGAFNEQFF. The CDR3 nucleotides are TGTGCCAGCAGTTTGATCGCGGCAGGGGCGTTCAATGAGCAGTTCTTC.

The rearrangement links TRBV5-1 to TRBJ2-5; D remains ambiguous. Per germline, CDR1 SGHRS and CDR2 YFSETQ. The CDR3 covers 15 residues. Trimming took off 4 bases at V and 4 bases at J, with 17 bases between the two ends. CDR3 protein: CASSPGSVSVETQYF. In DNA form, the CDR3 reads TGCGCCAGCAGCCCCGGCAGCGTTTCGGTAGAGACCCAGTACTTC. The whole variable domain, filled in from reference TRBV5-1 and TRBJ2-5, reads KAGVTQTPRYLIKTRGQQVTLSCSPISGHRSVSWYQQTPGQGLQFLFEYFSETQRNKGNFPGRFSGRQFSNSRSEMNVSTLELGDSALYLCASSPGSVSVETQYFGPGTRLLVL.

The genes are TRBV25-1 and TRBJ1-4; D ambiguous. V was pared by 5 bases and J by 5 bases, with 6 bases between. The CDR3 loop spans 12 amino acids. Germline CDR1 and CDR2: MGHDK and SYGVNS. CDR3 DNA: TGTGCCAGCAGTCAGATGAATGAAAAACTGTTTTTT. This encodes CASSQMNEKLFF. The full variable domain, with the rest looked up from reference TRBV25-1 and TRBJ1-4, is EADIYQTPRYLVIGTGKKITLECSQTMGHDKMYWYQQDPGMELHLIHYSYGVNSTEKGDLSSESTVSRIRTEHFPLTLESARPSHTSQYLCASSQMNEKLFFGSGTQLSVL.

This rearrangement joins TRBV10-3 to TRBJ2-5, with 10 bases aligning to TRBD2. The CDR3 consists of 16 residues. After removal of 8 bases from V and 1 base from J, the junction contained 10 bases not matched to a gene. The germline gives CDR1 ENHRY, CDR2 SYGVKD. CDR3 in DNA: TGTGCCATCCAAGCGGGAGGGCCCGGGAGCCAAGAGACCCAGTACTTC. Translating it yields CAIQAGGPGSQETQYF.

The genes are TRBV5-5 and TRBJ2-7; 8 bases map to TRBD1. The CDR3 contains 15 residues. V shed 2 bases, J shed 3 bases, and the junction held 7 bases outside the gene matches. CDR1 is SGHKS, CDR2 YYEKEE, per germline (reference sequence). CDR3: CASSLIPGQGYEQYF. In nucleotides, the CDR3 is TGTGCCAGCAGCTTAATTCCCGGACAGGGCTACGAGCAGTACTTC.

The CDR3 region is CASSIAADTQYF. CDR3 bases: TGTGCCAGCAGTATCGCGGCAGATACGCAGTATTTT. The chain carries TRBV6-1 and TRBJ2-3, with D unresolved. V lost 5 bases to trimming and J lost 4 bases, with 7 bases between them. Germline lookup yields CDR1 MNHNS and CDR2 SASEGT. The CDR3 totals 12 residues.